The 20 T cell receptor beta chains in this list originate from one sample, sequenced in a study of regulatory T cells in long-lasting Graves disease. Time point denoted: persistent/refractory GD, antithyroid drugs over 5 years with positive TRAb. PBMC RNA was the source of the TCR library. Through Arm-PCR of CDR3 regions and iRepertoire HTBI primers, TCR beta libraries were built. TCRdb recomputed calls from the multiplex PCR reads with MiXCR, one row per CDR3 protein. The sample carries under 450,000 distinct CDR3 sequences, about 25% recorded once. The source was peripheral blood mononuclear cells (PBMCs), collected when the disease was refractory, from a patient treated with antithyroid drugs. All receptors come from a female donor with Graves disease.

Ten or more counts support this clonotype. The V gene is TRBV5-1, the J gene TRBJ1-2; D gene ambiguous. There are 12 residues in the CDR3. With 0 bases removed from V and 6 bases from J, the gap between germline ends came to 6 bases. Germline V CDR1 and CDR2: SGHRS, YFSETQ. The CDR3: CASSLGPNGYTF. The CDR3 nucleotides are TGCGCCAGCAGCTTGGGACCGAATGGCTACACCTTC.

In DNA, the CDR3 is TGTGCCAACAGACCGGGCAGGACGAACACTGAAGCTTTCTTT. Translating gives CANRPGRTNTEAFF. The gene calls are TRBV28 and TRBJ1-1; D uncertain. V dropped 10 bases and J dropped 1 base, with 16 bases sitting between them. CDR3 size: 14 residues. Germline V gene sequence: CDR1 MDHEN, CDR2 SYDVKM. Drawing the rest from reference TRBV28 and TRBJ1-1, the complete variable domain is DVKVTQSSRYLVKRTGEKVFLECVQDMDHENMFWYRQDPGLGLRLIYFSYDVKMKEKGDIPEGYSVSREKKERFSLILESASTNQTSMYLCANRPGRTNTEAFFGQGTRLTVV.

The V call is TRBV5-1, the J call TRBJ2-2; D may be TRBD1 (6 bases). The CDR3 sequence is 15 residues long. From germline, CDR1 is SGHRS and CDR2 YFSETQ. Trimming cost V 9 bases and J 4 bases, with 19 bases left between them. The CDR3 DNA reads TGCGCCACCACCGACATTGGGACACCCACCGGGGAGCTGTTTTTT. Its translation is CATTDIGTPTGELFF.

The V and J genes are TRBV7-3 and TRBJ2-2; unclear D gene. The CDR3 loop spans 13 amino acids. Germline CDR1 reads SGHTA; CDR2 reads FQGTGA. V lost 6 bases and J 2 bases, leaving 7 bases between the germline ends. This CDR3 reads CASSPYNTGELFF. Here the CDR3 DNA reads TGTGCCAGCAGTCCGTATAACACCGGGGAGCTGTTTTTT.

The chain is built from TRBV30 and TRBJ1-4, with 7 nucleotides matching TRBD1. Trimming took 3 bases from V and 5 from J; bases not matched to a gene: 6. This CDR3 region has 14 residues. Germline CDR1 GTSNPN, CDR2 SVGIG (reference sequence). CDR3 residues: CAWSKDRPNEKLFF. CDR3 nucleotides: TGTGCCTGGAGCAAGGACAGGCCAAATGAAAAACTGTTTTTT.

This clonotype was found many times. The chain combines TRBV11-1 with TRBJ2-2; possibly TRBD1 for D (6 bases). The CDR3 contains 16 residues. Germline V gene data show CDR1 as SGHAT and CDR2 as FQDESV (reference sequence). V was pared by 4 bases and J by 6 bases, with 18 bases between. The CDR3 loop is CASSSRGGGDAGELFF. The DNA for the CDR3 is TGTGCCAGCAGCTCTCGGGGTGGGGGCGATGCCGGGGAGCTGTTTTTT.

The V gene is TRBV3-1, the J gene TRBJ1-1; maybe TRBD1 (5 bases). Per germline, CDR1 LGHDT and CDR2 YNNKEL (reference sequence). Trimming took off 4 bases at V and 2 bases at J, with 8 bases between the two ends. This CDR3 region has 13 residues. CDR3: CASSRTINTEAFF. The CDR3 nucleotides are TGTGCCAGCAGCCGGACAATCAACACTGAAGCTTTCTTT.

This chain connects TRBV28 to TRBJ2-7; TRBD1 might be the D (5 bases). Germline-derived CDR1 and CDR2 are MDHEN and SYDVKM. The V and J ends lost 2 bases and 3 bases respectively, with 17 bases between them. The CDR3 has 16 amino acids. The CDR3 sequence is CASSLGAGIWVYEQYF. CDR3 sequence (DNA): TGTGCCAGCAGTTTAGGGGCCGGAATTTGGGTCTACGAGCAGTACTTC.

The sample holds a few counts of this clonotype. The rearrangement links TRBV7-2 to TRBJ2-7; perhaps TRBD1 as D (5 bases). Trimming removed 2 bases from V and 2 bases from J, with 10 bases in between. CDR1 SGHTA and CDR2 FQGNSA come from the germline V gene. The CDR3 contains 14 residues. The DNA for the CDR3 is TGTGCCAGCAGCTTACAAGGGGCCCCCTACGAGCAGTACTTC. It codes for CASSLQGAPYEQYF.

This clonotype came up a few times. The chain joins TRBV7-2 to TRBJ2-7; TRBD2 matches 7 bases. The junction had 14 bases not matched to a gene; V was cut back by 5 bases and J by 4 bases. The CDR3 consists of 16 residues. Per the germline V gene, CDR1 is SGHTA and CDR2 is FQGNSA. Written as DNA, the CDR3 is TGTGCCAGCAGCCCGGCCCTGGGGAGGGCCCCATACGAGCAGTACTTC. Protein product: CASSPALGRAPYEQYF.

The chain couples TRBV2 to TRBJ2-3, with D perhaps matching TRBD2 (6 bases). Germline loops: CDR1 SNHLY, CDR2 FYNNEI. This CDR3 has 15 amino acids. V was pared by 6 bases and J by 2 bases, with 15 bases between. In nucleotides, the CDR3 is TGTGCCAGCAGGGCTAGCGACACTAACACAGATACGCAGTATTTT. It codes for CASRASDTNTDTQYF.

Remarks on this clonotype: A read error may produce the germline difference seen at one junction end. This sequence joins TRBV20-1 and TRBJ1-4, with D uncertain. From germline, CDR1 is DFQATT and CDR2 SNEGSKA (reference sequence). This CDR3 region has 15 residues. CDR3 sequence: CSARGPGGNNEKLFF. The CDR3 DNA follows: TGCAGTGCAAGAGGTCCGGGCGGTAATAATGAAAAACTGTTTTTT.

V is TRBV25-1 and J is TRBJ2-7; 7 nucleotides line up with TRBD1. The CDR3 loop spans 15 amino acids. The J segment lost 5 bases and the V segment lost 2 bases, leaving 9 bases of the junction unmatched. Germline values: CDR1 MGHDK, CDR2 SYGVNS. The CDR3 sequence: CASSEGDRVRDEQYF. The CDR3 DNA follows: TGTGCCAGCAGTGAAGGAGACAGGGTTCGCGACGAGCAGTACTTC.

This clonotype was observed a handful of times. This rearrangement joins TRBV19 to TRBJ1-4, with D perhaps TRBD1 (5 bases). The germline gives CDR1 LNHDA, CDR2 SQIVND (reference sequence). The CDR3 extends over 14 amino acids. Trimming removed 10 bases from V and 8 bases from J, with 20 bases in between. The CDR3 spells CATGLVAGNEKLFF. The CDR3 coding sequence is TGTGCCACCGGTCTTGTGGCAGGGAACGAAAAACTGTTTTTT.

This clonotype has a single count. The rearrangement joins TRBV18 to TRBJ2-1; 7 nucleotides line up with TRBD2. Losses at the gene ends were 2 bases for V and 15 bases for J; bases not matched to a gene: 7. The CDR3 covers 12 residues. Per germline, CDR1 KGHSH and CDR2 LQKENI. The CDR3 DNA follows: TGTGCCAGCTCACCAACAGCGGGGCGAGGGTTCTTC. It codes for CASSPTAGRGFF.

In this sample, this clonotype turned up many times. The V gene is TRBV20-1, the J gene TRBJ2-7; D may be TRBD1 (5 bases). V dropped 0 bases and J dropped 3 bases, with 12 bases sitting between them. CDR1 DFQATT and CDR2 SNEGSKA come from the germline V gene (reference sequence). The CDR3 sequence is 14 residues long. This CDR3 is CSARDLDTVYEQYF. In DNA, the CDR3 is TGCAGTGCTAGAGATCTGGACACGGTCTACGAGCAGTACTTC.

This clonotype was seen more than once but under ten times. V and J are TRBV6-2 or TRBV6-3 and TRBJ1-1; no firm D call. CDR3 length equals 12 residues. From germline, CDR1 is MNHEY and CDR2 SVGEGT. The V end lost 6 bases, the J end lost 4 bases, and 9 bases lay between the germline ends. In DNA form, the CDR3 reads TGTGCCAGCAGGGGTCCGACCACTGAAGCTTTCTTT. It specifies CASRGPTTEAFF.

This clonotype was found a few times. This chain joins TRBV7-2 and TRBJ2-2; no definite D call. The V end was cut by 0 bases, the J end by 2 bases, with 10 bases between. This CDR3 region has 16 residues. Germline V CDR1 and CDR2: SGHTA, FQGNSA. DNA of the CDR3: TGTGCCAGCAGCTTAGCGCCGGGCCAAAACACCGGGGAGCTGTTTTTT. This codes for CASSLAPGQNTGELFF.

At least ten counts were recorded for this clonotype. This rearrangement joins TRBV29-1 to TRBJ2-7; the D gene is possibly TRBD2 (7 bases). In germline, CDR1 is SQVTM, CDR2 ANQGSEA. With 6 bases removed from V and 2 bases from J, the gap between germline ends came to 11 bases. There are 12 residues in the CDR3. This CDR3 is CSVRRGPYEQYF. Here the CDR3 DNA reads TGCAGCGTCCGGCGGGGGCCCTACGAGCAGTACTTC.

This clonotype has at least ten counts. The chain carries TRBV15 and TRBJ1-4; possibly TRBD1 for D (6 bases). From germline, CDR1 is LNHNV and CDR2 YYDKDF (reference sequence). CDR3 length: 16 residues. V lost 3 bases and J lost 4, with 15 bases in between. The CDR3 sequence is CATSRDIGGRNEKLFF. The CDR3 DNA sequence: TGTGCCACCAGCAGGGATATTGGGGGGCGTAATGAAAAACTGTTTTTT.